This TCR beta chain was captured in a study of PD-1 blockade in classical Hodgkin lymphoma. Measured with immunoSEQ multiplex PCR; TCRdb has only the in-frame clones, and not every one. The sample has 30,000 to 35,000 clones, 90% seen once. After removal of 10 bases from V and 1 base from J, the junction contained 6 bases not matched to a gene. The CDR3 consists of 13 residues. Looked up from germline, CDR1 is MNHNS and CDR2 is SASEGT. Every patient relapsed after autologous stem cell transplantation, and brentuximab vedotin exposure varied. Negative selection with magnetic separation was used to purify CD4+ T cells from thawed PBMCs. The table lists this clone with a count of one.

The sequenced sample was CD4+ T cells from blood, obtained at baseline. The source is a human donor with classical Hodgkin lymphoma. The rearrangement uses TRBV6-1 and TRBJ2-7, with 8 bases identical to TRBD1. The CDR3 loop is CATDRGPSYEQYF. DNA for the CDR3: TGTGCCACCGACAGGGGACCGTCCTACGAGCAGTACTTC.